A selection of T cell receptor beta chains follows, all from one sample in a study of T cells in narcolepsy. Here immunoSEQ multiplex PCR was the method, and the copy in TCRdb shows in-frame clones only, minus some. Of 30,000 to 40,000 clones detected, more than 65% appear once; the ten largest clones hold around 2.5%. Input material: memory (CD45RA-) CD4+ T cells from blood. These TCRs come from a human donor in good health. Each CDR3 is given with its conserved first and last residue. The order of the fields is V gene, clone size, D gene, J gene, CDR3 protein, CDR3 DNA. D genes are given only for firm matches. Only part of the rows carry a size: once, few, many, or a class if the clone is expanded.

V: TRBV6-5
size: -
D: TRBD1
J: TRBJ1-1
CDR3: CASRRQGRDTEAFF
DNA: TGTGCCAGCAGGAGACAGGGGAGGGACACTGAAGCTTTCTTT

V: TRBV5-6
size: -
D: TRBD2
J: TRBJ2-7
CDR3: CATARFSGGTYEQYF
DNA: TGTGCCACCGCGAGGTTTAGCGGGGGGACCTACGAGCAGTACTTC

V: TRBV4-2
size: -
D: -
J: TRBJ1-2
CDR3: CASRWGAGNYGYTF
DNA: TGTGCCAGCAGGTGGGGGGCGGGTAACTATGGCTACACCTTC

V: TRBV28
size: -
D: -
J: TRBJ2-5
CDR3: CASSNPRGLKETQYF
DNA: TGTGCCAGCTCGAACCCACGGGGGTTAAAGGAGACCCAGTACTTC

V: TRBV29-1
size: -
D: -
J: TRBJ2-1
CDR3: CSAASNNEQFF
DNA: TGCAGCGCCGCTAGCAATAATGAGCAGTTCTTC

V: TRBV5-1
size: -
D: -
J: TRBJ1-4
CDR3: CASSLGTAVGEKLFF
DNA: TGCGCCAGCAGCTTGGGGACGGCGGTCGGTGAAAAACTGTTTTTT

V: TRBV11-2
size: -
D: -
J: TRBJ2-1
CDR3: CASSLVTRDGNEQFF
DNA: TGTGCCAGCAGCTTAGTCACCCGGGACGGGAATGAGCAGTTCTTC

V: TRBV28
size: -
D: -
J: TRBJ1-1
CDR3: CASSLQGNTEAFF
DNA: TGTGCCAGCAGTTTACAGGGGAACACTGAAGCTTTCTTT

V: TRBV18
size: -
D: -
J: TRBJ2-7
CDR3: CASSPPSRGSYEQYF
DNA: TGTGCCAGCTCCCCCCCCTCAAGGGGCTCCTACGAGCAGTACTTC

V: TRBV6-1
size: -
D: -
J: TRBJ1-6
CDR3: CASSEAPDTPLHF
DNA: TGTGCCAGCAGTGAAGCGCCAGATACACCCCTCCACTTT

V: TRBV27
size: once
D: TRBD2
J: TRBJ2-2
CDR3: CASSLTSGSTGELFF
DNA: TGTGCCAGCAGTTTGACTAGCGGTTCCACCGGGGAGCTGTTTTTT

V: TRBV30
size: -
D: TRBD1
J: TRBJ2-7
CDR3: CAYGTGATYEQYF
DNA: TGTGCCTACGGGACAGGGGCTACCTACGAGCAGTACTTC

V: TRBV10-1
size: -
D: TRBD2
J: TRBJ2-1
CDR3: CASSPGTSLNEQFF
DNA: TGCGCCAGCAGTCCCGGGACTAGCTTAAATGAGCAGTTCTTC

V: TRBV6-1
size: -
D: -
J: TRBJ2-7
CDR3: CASGPPGGERAEQYF
DNA: TGTGCCAGCGGCCCCCCGGGGGGCGAACGGGCCGAGCAGTACTTC

V: TRBV2
size: -
D: -
J: TRBJ2-3
CDR3: CASSGGQRTDTQYF
DNA: TGTGCCAGCAGTGGGGGGCAGCGCACAGATACGCAGTATTTT

V: TRBV27
size: -
D: -
J: TRBJ2-7
CDR3: CASRISAVGSYEQYF
DNA: TGTGCCAGCAGGATCTCAGCGGTGGGCTCCTACGAGCAGTACTTC

V: TRBV5-6
size: -
D: TRBD2
J: TRBJ2-7
CDR3: CASSFRTRSYEQYF
DNA: TGTGCCAGCAGCTTTAGGACTAGATCCTACGAGCAGTACTTC

V: TRBV7-3
size: -
D: -
J: TRBJ1-1
CDR3: CASSLRGGGAEAFF
DNA: TGTGCCAGCAGCTTACGGGGAGGTGGTGCTGAAGCTTTCTTT

V: TRBV5-6
size: -
D: -
J: TRBJ1-5
CDR3: CASSLGQHNQPQHF
DNA: TGTGCCAGCAGCTTAGGACAGCACAATCAGCCCCAGCATTTT

V: TRBV6-6
size: -
D: TRBD2
J: TRBJ2-1
CDR3: CASRTGTSVSYEQFF
DNA: TGTGCCAGCAGAACAGGGACTAGTGTAAGTTATGAGCAGTTCTTC

V: TRBV5-1
size: -
D: -
J: TRBJ1-2
CDR3: CASSLNPSSRYGYTF
DNA: TGCGCCAGCAGCTTGAACCCTAGCAGCCGCTATGGCTACACCTTC

V: TRBV5-1
size: -
D: -
J: TRBJ1-6
CDR3: CASSLGEGYSPLHF
DNA: TGCGCCAGCAGCTTGGGGGAGGGATATTCACCCCTCCACTTT

V: TRBV2
size: few
D: -
J: TRBJ2-7
CDR3: CASSQQTSEQYF
DNA: TGTGCCAGCAGTCAACAGACTAGCGAGCAGTACTTC

V: TRBV27
size: -
D: TRBD1
J: TRBJ2-2
CDR3: CASSQTGPGELFF
DNA: TGTGCCAGCAGCCAGACAGGGCCCGGGGAGCTGTTTTTT

V: TRBV15
size: -
D: TRBD1
J: TRBJ1-1
CDR3: CATSRDRGYTEAFF
DNA: TGTGCCACCAGCAGAGACAGGGGGTACACTGAAGCTTTCTTT

V: TRBV7-6
size: few
D: TRBD1
J: TRBJ2-3
CDR3: CASSLVGGGTDTQYF
DNA: TGTGCCAGCAGCTTAGTAGGGGGCGGAACAGATACGCAGTATTTT

V: TRBV7-6
size: -
D: TRBD1
J: TRBJ2-2
CDR3: CASSPRDRGITGELFF
DNA: TGTGCCAGCAGCCCTCGGGACAGGGGAATCACCGGGGAGCTGTTTTTT

V: TRBV5-1
size: -
D: TRBD2
J: TRBJ2-3
CDR3: CASSLRGVRPDTQYF
DNA: TGCGCCAGCAGTCTGCGGGGGGTTCGTCCAGATACGCAGTATTTT